The T cell receptor beta chain under discussion was sequenced for a study of cytomegalovirus exposure and HLA in healthy donors. The CDR3 consists of 14 residues. From germline, CDR1 is LGHNT and CDR2 FRNRAP. J gave up 6 bases and V 6 bases, and 6 bases lay outside the gene matches. Regarding the study as a whole: DRB1 showed the most TCR associations and HLA-C the fewest in a later analysis, as rates varied by HLA locus. Fewer N-insertions than the roughly 630-donor mean were reportedly shown by an Asian-associated ancestry cluster in a later analysis.

60 Vbeta and 13 Jbeta primers were used in PCR. Libraries were prepared by immunoSEQ multiplex PCR; TCRdb keeps only in-frame clonotypes and omits some of them. The data show roughly 200,000 clones, with around 86% seen just once and 2.7% held by the top ten. Worth noting for this clone: Its specificity is not known.

This receptor was identified in a woman aged 40 to 50 in good health and CMV-seronegative. Sequences were obtained from PBMCs. The rearrangement uses TRBV12-5 and TRBJ2-4, with 9 bases fitting TRBD1. The CDR3 coding sequence is TGTGCTAGTGGACCTGGACAGGGGAGAAACATTCAGTACTTC. This translates into CASGPGQGRNIQYF.